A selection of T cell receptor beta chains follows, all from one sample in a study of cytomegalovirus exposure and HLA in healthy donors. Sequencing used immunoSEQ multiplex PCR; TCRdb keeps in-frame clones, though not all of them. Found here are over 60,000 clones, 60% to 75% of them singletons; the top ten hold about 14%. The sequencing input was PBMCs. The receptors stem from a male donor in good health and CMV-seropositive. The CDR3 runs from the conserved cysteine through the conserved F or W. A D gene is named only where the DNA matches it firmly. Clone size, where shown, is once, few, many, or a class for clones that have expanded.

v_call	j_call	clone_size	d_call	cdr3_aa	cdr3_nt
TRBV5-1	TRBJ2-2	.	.	CASSQNANTGELFF	TGCGCCAGCAGCCAGAATGCGAACACCGGGGAGCTGTTTTTT
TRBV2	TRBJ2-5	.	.	CASSLPGGQETQYF	TGTGCCAGCAGTCTTCCCGGGGGTCAAGAGACCCAGTACTTC
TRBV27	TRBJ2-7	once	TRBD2	CASSPGLGGYEQYF	TGTGCCAGCAGTCCGGGACTAGGAGGCTACGAGCAGTACTTC
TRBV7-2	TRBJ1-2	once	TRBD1	CASSPDREYGYTF	TGTGCCAGCAGCCCGGACAGGGAATATGGCTACACCTTC
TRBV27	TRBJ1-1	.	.	CASSPRPRNTEAFF	TGTGCCAGCAGTCCCCGCCCCAGGAACACTGAAGCTTTCTTT
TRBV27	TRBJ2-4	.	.	CASSLLRGAKNIQYF	TGTGCCAGCAGTTTATTACGCGGGGCCAAAAACATTCAGTACTTC
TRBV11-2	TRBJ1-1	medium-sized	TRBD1	CASSPTDRTSYTEAFF	TGTGCCAGCAGCCCCACGGACAGGACATCTTACACTGAAGCTTTCTTT
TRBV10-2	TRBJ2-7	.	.	CASRGGSAYEQYF	TGCGCCAGCAGGGGGGGTTCAGCCTACGAGCAGTACTTC
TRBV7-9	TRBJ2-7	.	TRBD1	CASTQQGDSSYEQYF	TGTGCCAGCACCCAACAGGGGGACAGTTCCTACGAGCAGTACTTC
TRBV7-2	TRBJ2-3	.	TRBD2	CASSGFLAGGDTQYF	TGTGCCAGCAGCGGTTTCCTAGCGGGGGGAGATACGCAGTATTTT
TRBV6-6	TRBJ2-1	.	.	CASSYLDSADEQFF	TGTGCCAGCAGTTACCTGGACAGCGCGGATGAGCAGTTCTTC
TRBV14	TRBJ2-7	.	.	CASSRVGGLEQYF	TGTGCCAGCAGCAGAGTCGGGGGACTCGAGCAGTACTTC
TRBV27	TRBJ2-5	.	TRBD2	CATKTSGGGQETQYF	TGTGCCACTAAGACTAGCGGGGGCGGCCAAGAGACCCAGTACTTC
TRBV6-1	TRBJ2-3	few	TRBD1	CATRQGPSTDTQYF	TGTGCCACCCGACAGGGTCCTAGCACAGATACGCAGTATTTT
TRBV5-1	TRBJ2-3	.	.	CASSWTEKDTQYF	TGCGCCAGCAGCTGGACAGAGAAAGATACGCAGTATTTT